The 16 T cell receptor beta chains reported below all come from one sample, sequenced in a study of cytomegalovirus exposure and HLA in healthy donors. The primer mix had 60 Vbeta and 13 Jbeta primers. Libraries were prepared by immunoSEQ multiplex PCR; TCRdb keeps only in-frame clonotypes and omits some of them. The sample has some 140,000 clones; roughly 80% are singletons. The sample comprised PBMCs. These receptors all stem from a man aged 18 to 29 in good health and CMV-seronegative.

The CDR3 DNA follows: TGTGCCAGCACCACTATGGTTGGGGCCGGAGAAAAACTGTTTTTT. It encodes CASTTMVGAGEKLFF. The V and J genes are TRBV6-5 and TRBJ1-4; TRBD1 might be the D (5 bases). The CDR3 has 15 amino acids. Per germline, CDR1 MNHEY and CDR2 SVGAGI. Trimming pared 7 bases from V and 8 bases from J, leaving 20 bases between.

The CDR3 nucleotides are TGTGCCAGCAGGCCCCGGGGTTTCGATACGCAGTATTTT. Its protein is CASRPRGFDTQYF. V and J are TRBV7-8 and TRBJ2-3; possible D gene TRBD2, 5 bases. Germline V lookup: CDR1 SGHVS, CDR2 FQNEAQ. The CDR3 runs 13 residues. Trimming removed 6 bases at V and 6 bases at J, with 13 bases between.

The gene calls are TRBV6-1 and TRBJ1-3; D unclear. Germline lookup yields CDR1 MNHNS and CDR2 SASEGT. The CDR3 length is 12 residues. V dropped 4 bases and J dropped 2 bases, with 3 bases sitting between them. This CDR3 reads CASSAAGNTIYF. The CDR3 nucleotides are TGTGCCAGCAGTGCGGCTGGAAACACCATATATTTT.

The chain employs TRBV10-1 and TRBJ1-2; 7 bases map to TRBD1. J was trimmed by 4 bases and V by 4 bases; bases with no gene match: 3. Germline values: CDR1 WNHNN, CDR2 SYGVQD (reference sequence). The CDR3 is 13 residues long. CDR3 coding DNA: TGCGCCAGCAGTGTTCAGGGGGGCTATGGCTACACCTTC. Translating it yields CASSVQGGYGYTF.

The CDR3 DNA sequence: TGTGCCAGCAGGTCACTAAAGGGGGTTGCTGAAGCTTTCTTT. Residues: CASRSLKGVAEAFF. The V and J genes are TRBV6-5 and TRBJ1-1, with a weak D call TRBD1 (6 bases). The length of the CDR3 is 14 residues. V shed 6 bases and J shed 6 bases, with 17 bases lying between them. Germline V gene data show CDR1 as MNHEY and CDR2 as SVGAGI.

The CDR3 DNA reads as TGTGCCAGCAGACCTCCTGCGGGACAGGGGGATGAAAAACTGTTTTTT. It is translated as CASRPPAGQGDEKLFF. The chain combines TRBV7-9 with TRBJ1-4; 11 positions match TRBD1. After removal of 6 bases from V and 6 bases from J, the junction contained 9 bases not matched to a gene. The germline CDR1 and CDR2 sequences are SEHNR and FQNEAQ (reference sequence). The CDR3 runs to 16 residues.

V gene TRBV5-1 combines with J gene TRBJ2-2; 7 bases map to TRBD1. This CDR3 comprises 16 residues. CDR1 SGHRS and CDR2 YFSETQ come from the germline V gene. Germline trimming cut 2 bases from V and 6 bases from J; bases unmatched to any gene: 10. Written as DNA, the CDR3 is TGCGCCAGCAGCTTTGCGCGACAGGGAAGGTCCGGGGAGCTGTTTTTT. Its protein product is CASSFARQGRSGELFF.

The CDR3 region has the DNA TGCGCCAGCAGCTCCCCGGGTAGGGGGAATTCACCCCTCCACTTT. This sequence encodes CASSSPGRGNSPLHF. The rearrangement uses TRBV5-1 and TRBJ1-6, with D possibly being TRBD1 (6 bases). This CDR3 comprises 15 residues. Germline values: CDR1 SGHRS, CDR2 YFSETQ. V lost 3 bases, J lost 7 bases, and 14 bases lay in between. Based on the CDR3 plus reference TRBV5-1 and TRBJ1-6, the full variable domain is KAGVTQTPRYLIKTRGQQVTLSCSPISGHRSVSWYQQTPGQGLQFLFEYFSETQRNKGNFPGRFSGRQFSNSRSEMNVSTLELGDSALYLCASSSPGRGNSPLHFGNGTRLTVT.

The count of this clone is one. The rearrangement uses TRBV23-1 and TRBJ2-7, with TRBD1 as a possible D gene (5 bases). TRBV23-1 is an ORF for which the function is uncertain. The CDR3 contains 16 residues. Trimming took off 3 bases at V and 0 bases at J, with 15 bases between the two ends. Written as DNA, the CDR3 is TGCGCCAGCAGTCATCGCGGTTGGGGCCGCTCCTACGAGCAGTACTTC. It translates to CASSHRGWGRSYEQYF.

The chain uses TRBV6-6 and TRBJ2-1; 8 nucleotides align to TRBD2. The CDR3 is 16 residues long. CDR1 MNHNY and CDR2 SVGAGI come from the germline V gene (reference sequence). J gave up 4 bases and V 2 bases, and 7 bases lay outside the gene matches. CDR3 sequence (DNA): TGTGCCAGCAGTTACACGGGACTAGAGGGGTACAATGAGCAGTTCTTC. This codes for CASSYTGLEGYNEQFF.

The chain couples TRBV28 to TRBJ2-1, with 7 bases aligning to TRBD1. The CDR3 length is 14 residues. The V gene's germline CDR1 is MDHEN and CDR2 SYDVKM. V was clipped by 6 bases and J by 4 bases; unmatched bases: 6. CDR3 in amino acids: CASREPGQYNEQFF. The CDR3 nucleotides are TGTGCCAGCAGGGAACCGGGACAGTACAATGAGCAGTTCTTC.

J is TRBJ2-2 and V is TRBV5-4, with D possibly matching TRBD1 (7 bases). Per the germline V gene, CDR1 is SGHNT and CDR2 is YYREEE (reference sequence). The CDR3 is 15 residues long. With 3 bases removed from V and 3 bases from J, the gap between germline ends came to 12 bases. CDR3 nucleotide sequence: TGTGCCAGCAGCTCAGGGGGGCCCGACACCGGGGAGCTGTTTTTT. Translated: CASSSGGPDTGELFF.

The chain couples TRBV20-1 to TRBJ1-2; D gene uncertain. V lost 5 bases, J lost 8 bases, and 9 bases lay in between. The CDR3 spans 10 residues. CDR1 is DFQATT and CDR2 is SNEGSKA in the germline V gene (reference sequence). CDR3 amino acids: CSASQPGYTF. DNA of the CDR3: TGCAGTGCTTCACAACCAGGCTACACCTTC.

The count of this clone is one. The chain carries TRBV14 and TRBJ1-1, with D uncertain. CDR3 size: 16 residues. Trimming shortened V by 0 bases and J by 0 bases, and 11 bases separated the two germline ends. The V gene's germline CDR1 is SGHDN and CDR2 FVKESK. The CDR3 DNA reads TGTGCCAGCAGCCAAGATCTGGGAGCCGTGAACACTGAAGCTTTCTTT. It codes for CASSQDLGAVNTEAFF.

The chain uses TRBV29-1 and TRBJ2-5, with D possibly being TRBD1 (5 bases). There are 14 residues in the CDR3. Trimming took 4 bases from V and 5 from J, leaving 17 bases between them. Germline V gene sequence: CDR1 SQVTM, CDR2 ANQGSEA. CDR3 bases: TGCAGCGTTGTCCCGCCAAGGGGTGGGGAGACCCAGTACTTC. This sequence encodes CSVVPPRGGETQYF.

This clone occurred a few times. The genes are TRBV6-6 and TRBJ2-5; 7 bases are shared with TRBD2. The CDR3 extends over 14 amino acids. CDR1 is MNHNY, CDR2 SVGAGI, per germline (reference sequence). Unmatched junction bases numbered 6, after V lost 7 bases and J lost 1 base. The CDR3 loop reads CASKGGGGQETQYF. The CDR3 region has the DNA TGTGCCAGCAAGGGAGGCGGGGGCCAAGAGACCCAGTACTTC.